The rows below give T cell receptor beta chains drawn from one sample of a study of cytomegalovirus exposure and HLA in healthy donors. Using immunoSEQ multiplex PCR, the repertoire was profiled, and TCRdb retains in-frame clones only, with some absent. The sample shows around 75,000 clones, around 82% of them seen only once. The specimen sequenced was PBMCs. The origin of the receptors is a middle-aged man in good health and CMV-seronegative. The CDR3 runs from the conserved cysteine through the conserved F or W. The order of the fields is CDR3 DNA, CDR3 protein, clone size, D gene, V gene, J gene, CDR3 length. A D gene is named only where the DNA matches it firmly. Only some rows state a clone size, as once, few, many or a class for expanded clones.

DNA: TGTGCCAGCAGCGTAGCGGGACAGGGAGCTGGAAACACCATATATTTT
CDR3: CASSVAGQGAGNTIYF
size: -
D: TRBD1
V: TRBV9
J: TRBJ1-3
length: 16

DNA: TGTGCCAGCAGCTCCTGGACTGACACTGAAGCTTTCTTT
CDR3: CASSSWTDTEAFF
size: -
D: -
V: TRBV6-5
J: TRBJ1-1
length: 13

DNA: TGCAGTGCTAGCCTCCAGATGCAGTATTTT
CDR3: CSASLQMQYF
size: -
D: -
V: TRBV20-1
J: TRBJ2-3
length: 10

DNA: TGTGCCTGGAGTGTCCAGGTCGACTATGGCTACACCTTC
CDR3: CAWSVQVDYGYTF
size: -
D: -
V: TRBV30
J: TRBJ1-2
length: 13

DNA: TGTGCCAGCAGTGGGCAGATCACAGATACGCAGTATTTT
CDR3: CASSGQITDTQYF
size: -
D: -
V: TRBV2
J: TRBJ2-3
length: 13

DNA: TGTGCCAGCAGTTTCGGCGGAAGCTCTGGAAACACCATATATTTT
CDR3: CASSFGGSSGNTIYF
size: few
D: -
V: TRBV28
J: TRBJ1-3
length: 15

DNA: TGTGCCATCAGTGAGAAGGGGCATGAAAAACTGTTTTTT
CDR3: CAISEKGHEKLFF
size: once
D: -
V: TRBV10-3
J: TRBJ1-4
length: 13

DNA: TGTGCCAGCAGCCCTGACAGGAGCTCTAACTATGGCTACACCTTC
CDR3: CASSPDRSSNYGYTF
size: -
D: -
V: TRBV5-8
J: TRBJ1-2
length: 15

DNA: TGTGCCAGCAGCCCCCGGTACCAAGAGACCCAGTACTTC
CDR3: CASSPRYQETQYF
size: once
D: -
V: TRBV7-3
J: TRBJ2-5
length: 13

DNA: TGTGCCAGCAGCCCCCTTGAGCGGGGCACAGATACGCAGTATTTT
CDR3: CASSPLERGTDTQYF
size: -
D: -
V: TRBV7-8
J: TRBJ2-3
length: 15

DNA: TGTGCCAGCAGCGTAGGGGGGGGGAACGGGGAGCTGTTTTTT
CDR3: CASSVGGGNGELFF
size: -
D: TRBD2
V: TRBV9
J: TRBJ2-2
length: 14

DNA: TGCGCCAGCAGCTTGGACGGGACTAGCTATGGCTACACCTTC
CDR3: CASSLDGTSYGYTF
size: -
D: -
V: TRBV5-1
J: TRBJ1-2
length: 14

DNA: TGTGCCTGGACAAGCGGGGCGTCCTACGAGCAGTACTTC
CDR3: CAWTSGASYEQYF
size: -
D: TRBD2
V: TRBV30
J: TRBJ2-7
length: 13

DNA: TGCGCCAGCAGCCTTGCATCGACAGGGGAATATGGCTACACCTTC
CDR3: CASSLASTGEYGYTF
size: few
D: TRBD1
V: TRBV4-1
J: TRBJ1-2
length: 15

DNA: TGTGCCAGCAGCCCGGCGCGCGGTGGAGAGACCCAGTACTTC
CDR3: CASSPARGGETQYF
size: -
D: -
V: TRBV7-2
J: TRBJ2-5
length: 14

DNA: TGCAGCGTGGGGGCCGGCCCAACTAATGAAAAACTGTTTTTT
CDR3: CSVGAGPTNEKLFF
size: few
D: -
V: TRBV29-1
J: TRBJ1-4
length: 14

DNA: TGTGCCAGCAGCAAAGCCCGGCCACTCCGGGACTATGGCTACACCTTC
CDR3: CASSKARPLRDYGYTF
size: -
D: -
V: TRBV21-1
J: TRBJ1-2
length: 16

DNA: TGTGCCAGCAGTCGTGACAGAGACTATGGCTACACCTTC
CDR3: CASSRDRDYGYTF
size: -
D: -
V: TRBV6-5
J: TRBJ1-2
length: 13

DNA: TGTGCCAGCAGCACACGACAGGGTGGTATCACCGGGGAGCTGTTTTTT
CDR3: CASSTRQGGITGELFF
size: -
D: TRBD1
V: TRBV11-2
J: TRBJ2-2
length: 16

DNA: TGTGCTAGCAGCTTATCGGGGAGAGAGACCCAGTACTTC
CDR3: CASSLSGRETQYF
size: -
D: -
V: TRBV7-7
J: TRBJ2-5
length: 13

DNA: TGTGCCAGCAGCTCCAGGGGGCGGGGGGAGCTGTTTTTT
CDR3: CASSSRGRGELFF
size: -
D: TRBD1
V: TRBV11-2
J: TRBJ2-2
length: 13

DNA: TGTGCCAGCAGCTCTAGGATTGGCATGGCTAATGAAAAACTGTTTTTT
CDR3: CASSSRIGMANEKLFF
size: -
D: -
V: TRBV7-9
J: TRBJ1-4
length: 16

DNA: TGTGCCAGTAGTATAGGGAGGGTTGGCTACACCTTC
CDR3: CASSIGRVGYTF
size: -
D: -
V: TRBV19
J: TRBJ1-2
length: 12